Each of the 16 T cell receptor beta chains below was sequenced from the same sample in a study of blood T cells in healthy people across ages. Using a J-beta primer mix together with a sample-barcoded 5' primer, a second PCR was run for roughly 6 to 12 cycles. TCRdb independently ran MiXCR on the 5' RACE reads; one entry per CDR3 protein. This sample has roughly 800,000 distinct CDR3 sequences; approximately 25% occur once, and the top ten carry 9.4%. Separately, the same data were catalogued under a study of T cells of mothers and their children.

The sequenced sample consisted of blood. The receptors were sampled from a boy aged 5 to 17 in good health.

This clonotype was observed a few times. The V and J genes are TRBV20-1 and TRBJ1-2; a weak D match, TRBD1 (6 bases). This CDR3 region has 12 residues. The V gene's germline CDR1 is DFQATT and CDR2 SNEGSKA (reference sequence). V lost 5 bases to trimming and J lost 2 bases, with 9 bases between them. For the CDR3, the DNA is TGCAGTGCTCTTACAGGGAACTATGGCTACACCTTC. This codes for CSALTGNYGYTF.

The chain is built from TRBV5-1 and TRBJ1-6, with 10 nucleotides matching TRBD1. J lost 9 bases, V lost 3 bases, and 9 bases had no gene match. The germline CDR1 and CDR2 sequences are SGHRS and YFSETQ. This CDR3 is built from 16 residues. The CDR3 DNA sequence: TGCGCCAGCAGCTCGAAACCGGGACAGGGGCTTTCACCCCTCCACTTT. Translating it yields CASSSKPGQGLSPLHF.

This clonotype was observed a few times. This chain uses TRBV20-1 with TRBJ2-5; 10 positions match TRBD2. The DNA matches TRBJ2-1 better at its end, which makes the J call doubtful. Per germline, CDR1 DFQATT and CDR2 SNEGSKA (reference sequence). This CDR3 is built from 14 residues. CDR3 sequence (DNA): TGCAGTGCTCCTAGCGGGAGAGGGAGGAATGAGCAGTTCTTC. This gives the protein CSAPSGRGRNEQFF.

The J gene is TRBJ2-5, the V gene TRBV6-6; 8 positions match TRBD2. The CDR3 has 15 residues. Germline-derived CDR1 and CDR2 are MNHNY and SVGAGI (reference sequence). V dropped 2 bases and J dropped 1; count of bases not matched to a gene: 3. CDR3 DNA sequence: TGTGCCAGCAGTTACGGGGGACTAGGCCAAGAGACCCAGTACTTC. Its translation is CASSYGGLGQETQYF.

This clonotype was detected a few times. V usage is TRBV29-1 and J usage is TRBJ1-1; a possible D gene is TRBD1 (5 bases). The length of the CDR3 is 13 residues. The V and J ends lost 5 bases and 1 base respectively, with 11 bases between them. Looked up from germline, CDR1 is SQVTM and CDR2 is ANQGSEA. CDR3 DNA: TGCAGCGTTTCCGGCAGGGCGAACACTGAAGCTTTCTTT. This codes for CSVSGRANTEAFF.

The V gene is TRBV28, the J gene TRBJ2-7; TRBD1 agrees at 7 bases. Germline V CDR1 and CDR2: MDHEN, SYDVKM. The CDR3 runs 16 residues. V shed 4 bases and J 3 bases; nucleotides not matched to a gene: 12. CDR3 residues: CASSSYSGTASYEQYF. As DNA, the CDR3 is TGTGCCAGCAGTTCCTACTCCGGGACAGCGAGCTACGAGCAGTACTTC.

Only a few counts were recorded for this clonotype. The V gene is TRBV20-1, the J gene TRBJ1-6, with D possibly TRBD1 on 6 matching bases. The length of the CDR3 is 16 residues. Trimming took 0 bases from V and 10 from J, leaving 19 bases between them. CDR1 is DFQATT, CDR2 SNEGSKA, per germline (reference sequence). For the CDR3, the DNA is TGCAGTGCTAGAGAGTCTGAGGGGGTAGTGGGCTCACCCCTCCACTTT. It translates to CSARESEGVVGSPLHF.

A word on this clonotype: A much more abundant neighbour one base away suggests this may be a read error. V and J are TRBV7-2 and TRBJ1-5; 7 nucleotides match TRBD1. This CDR3 comprises 15 residues. Trimming at V came to 5 bases and at J to 1 base, leaving 5 bases not matched to a gene. Germline V gives CDR1 SGHTA, CDR2 FQGNSA. This CDR3 reads CASSGGQMSNQPQHF. The DNA for the CDR3 is TGTGCCAGCAGCGGGGGACAGATGAGCAATCAGCCCCAGCATTTT.

This clonotype was seen more than once but under ten times. CDR3 bases: TGCAGTGCCCTCCGCATGGGTGACTTCAACTACGAGCAGTACTTC. Encoded protein: CSALRMGDFNYEQYF. The J gene is TRBJ2-5, the V gene TRBV20-1; no firm D call. The end of the DNA aligns better with TRBJ2-7, so the J call may be wrong. The germline CDR1 and CDR2 sequences are DFQATT and SNEGSKA (reference sequence). The CDR3 length is 15 residues.

This rearrangement joins TRBV29-1 to TRBJ1-1; 8 nucleotides agree with TRBD1. Trimming took 5 bases from V and 6 from J; bases not matched to a gene: 2. Per the germline V gene, CDR1 is SQVTM and CDR2 is ANQGSEA. The CDR3 is 11 amino acids. Here the CDR3 DNA reads TGCAGCGTTATGGACAGGGCTGAAGCTTTCTTT. Its translation: CSVMDRAEAFF.

The chain has TRBV6-6 and TRBJ2-1; 7 bases fit TRBD1. The CDR3 is 15 residues long. V dropped 2 bases and J dropped 2; count of bases not matched to a gene: 3. Germline CDR1 MNHNY, CDR2 SVGAGI (reference sequence). CDR3 sequence: CASSYGQGAYNEQFF. CDR3 coding DNA: TGTGCCAGCAGTTACGGGCAGGGGGCCTACAATGAGCAGTTCTTC.

This clonotype was detected only a few times. The chain has TRBV28 and TRBJ2-1, with TRBD2 matching over 8 bases. The germline V gene encodes CDR1 MDHEN and CDR2 SYDVKM. The CDR3 has 15 amino acids. V lost 1 base and J lost 5; bases outside the gene matches: 4. CDR3 sequence: CASSLYLAGHNEQFF. The CDR3 coding sequence is TGTGCCAGCAGTTTATACCTAGCGGGTCACAATGAGCAGTTCTTC.

There are a few counts of this clonotype. The genes are TRBV20-1 and TRBJ1-1; a possible D gene is TRBD1 (5 bases). The CDR3 runs 14 residues. Germline CDR1 is DFQATT and CDR2 is SNEGSKA (reference sequence). V gave up 6 bases and J gave up 0 bases, with 14 bases separating them. The CDR3 region is CSARAGGVNTEAFF. The CDR3 DNA reads as TGCAGTGCAAGGGCGGGGGGGGTGAACACTGAAGCTTTCTTT.

The sample holds a few counts of this clonotype. This chain uses TRBV27 with TRBJ2-3; D is perhaps TRBD1 or TRBD2 (5 bases each). V shed 3 bases and J shed 7 bases, with 11 bases lying between them. Germline CDR1 MNHEY, CDR2 SMNVEV (reference sequence). The length of the CDR3 is 13 residues. The CDR3 DNA reads TGTGCCAGCAGTTTTGGGGGTATGAATACGCAGTATTTT. Its protein product is CASSFGGMNTQYF.

The V gene is TRBV28, the J gene TRBJ2-5, with D uncertain. CDR1 is MDHEN, CDR2 SYDVKM, per germline. The CDR3 loop spans 12 amino acids. Trimming pared 5 bases from V and 5 bases from J, leaving 9 bases between. The CDR3 protein is CASSARTETQYF. The CDR3 bases are TGTGCCAGCAGTGCTCGGACGGAGACCCAGTACTTC.

This clonotype was recorded a few times. One end of the junction is discordant with germline, which a read error may explain. This rearrangement joins TRBV29-1 to TRBJ2-6, with unresolved D. The CDR3 length is 17 residues. Germline CDR1 reads SQVTM; CDR2 reads ANQGSEA. The CDR3 nucleotides read TGCAGCGTAGAAGTAGGCCGGGCTTACTCTGGGGCCAACGTCCTGACTTTC. Amino acids: CSVEVGRAYSGANVLTF. The full variable domain, completed using reference TRBV29-1 and TRBJ2-6, is SAVISQKPSRDICQRGTSLTIQCQVDSQVTMMFWYRQQPGQSLTLIATANQGSEATYESGFVIDKFPISRPNLTFSTLTVSNMSPEDSSIYLCSVEVGRAYSGANVLTFGAGSRLTVL.